The T cell receptor beta chain described here comes from a study of blood T cells in healthy people across ages. Each sample gave at least 6.5 million isolated PBMCs. Total RNA, at least 6 micrograms per sample, came from PBMCs. Germline CDR1 reads MGHDK; CDR2 reads SYGVNS. The V end was cut by 1 base, the J end by 2 bases, with 15 bases between. This CDR3 contains 18 residues. A second PCR of roughly 7 to 11 cycles used a sample-barcoded 5' primer and a J-beta primer mix. Unique molecular identifiers of 12 random nucleotides labeled each cDNA. MiXCR, applied by TCRdb to the 5' RACE reads, yields one record per CDR3 protein. The table has over 600,000 distinct CDR3 sequences, just over 55% seen once; the top ten hold roughly 24%.

The sample consisted of blood. This chain uses TRBV25-1 with TRBJ2-6; D perhaps matches TRBD2 (6 bases). The sequence was obtained from a middle-aged man in good health. The CDR3 DNA is TGTGCCAGCAGTGAATCGGGGGAAGGGCTCCCTGGGGCCAACGTCCTGACTTTC. Encoded protein: CASSESGEGLPGANVLTF.